This T cell receptor (beta chain) is drawn from a study of OX40 agonist ivuxolimab in advanced cancers. For context, the study as a whole: Ivuxolimab was an agonistic, fully human IgG2 monoclonal antibody directed against OX40 (CD134), a costimulatory receptor. Prior anti-PD-1, anti-PD-L1 or anti-CTLA-4 therapy was permitted, and about 40% of dose-escalation patients had received checkpoint inhibitors. Among the approximately 54 dose-escalation patients, some 20 had hepatocellular carcinoma, roughly 15 melanoma, 9 renal cell carcinoma and 9 head and neck cancer. Three dose-escalation patients achieved partial responses, one with hepatocellular carcinoma and two with cutaneous melanoma. The paper reports the monotherapy dose-escalation portion (N of about 50 patients) of the phase I ivuxolimab trial. In the dose-escalation cohort, roughly 80% of patients were male, and the mean age was approximately 60 years, with a range of 23 to 79. The point of sequencing TCRbeta in the periphery was to test whether ivuxolimab changed TCR sequence diversity and drove clonal T-cell expansion. Intravenous ivuxolimab was administered to patients every 2 weeks at six dose levels: 0.01, 0.1, 0.3, 1.5, 3 and 10 mg/kg.

The CDR3, cysteine through phenylalanine, is 17 amino acids long. Of the read, only the CDR3 DNA is kept; its 51 bases are in frame from base 1. The germline V gene gives CDR1 as SQVTM and CDR2 as ANQGSEA. Clipping removes 1 base from V and 3 bases from J, with 7 as the unmatched junction base count. The trial excluded patients who had a history of autoimmune disease or who were on systemic immunosuppression. Peripheral blood for TCR sequencing was drawn from every dose cohort at baseline, at cycle 4 day 1 and at cycle 7 day 1. The samples were taken from a phase I, first-in-human, multicenter, open-label dose-escalation trial of ivuxolimab. Adults with locally advanced or metastatic head and neck squamous cell, hepatocellular, melanoma or renal cell carcinoma were enrolled in the trial. Before TCR sequencing, CD4+ T cells and CD8+ T cells were sorted from peripheral blood as separate populations.

The investigation overall reported the following: In the 0.1-3.0 mg/kg groups, partial responders were among the patients with the lowest normalized peripheral clonal expansion, particularly in CD8+ T cells. Low levels of normalized T-cell clonal expansion were also shown by some nonresponding patients. Which antigens the clonally expanded peripheral T cells were specific for was not determined. On average, CD8+ T cells showed more expanded clones than CD4+ T cells after ivuxolimab. Clonal expansion of both CD4+ and CD8+ blood T cells was observed from baseline to week 6 at doses 0.1 to 3.0 mg/kg.

Genomic DNA was isolated from the sorted cells so that the TCRbeta CDR3 region could be sequenced. The immunoSEQ Assay was used to sequence the TCRbeta CDR3 regions. Held by TCRdb, this immuneACCESS table contains in-frame sequences only and omits some clones. Under half of the omission traces to an unresolved V gene where checked; the cause of the rest is unknown. The sample table records tens of thousands of clones; over 75% of these occur just once. The ten largest clones represent around 2.6% of the sample. This clone was picked up one time. Its antigen target is currently unknown. Nothing much larger sits one base from this clone, and base qualities are not available.

The clonotype originates from an adult with an advanced solid tumor such as melanoma, head and neck, liver or kidney cancer. The rearranged segments are TRBV29-1 and TRBJ2-3; TRBD2 aligns with 13 central bases. Sample: CD4+ or CD8+ T cells sorted from blood, taken in a trial of the OX40 agonist ivuxolimab. The base sequence is TGCAGCGTTGAAGCTTGGACTAGCGGGAGTGGGACAGATACGCAGTATTTT. Translated, this gives CSVEAWTSGSGTDTQYF.